Listed here are 27 T cell receptor beta chains from one sample, sequenced in a study of neoadjuvant anti-PD-1 for oral cavity cancer. Libraries were prepared by immunoSEQ multiplex PCR; TCRdb keeps only in-frame clonotypes and omits some of them. The table has over 65,000 clones, approximately 87% seen once. This sample's time point: after neoadjuvant nivolumab, at surgical resection. The source material was PBMCs, sampled after nivolumab (anti-PD-1) treatment. The receptors shown here come from a person aged 35-79 years with oral cavity squamous cell carcinoma.

V usage is TRBV18 and J usage is TRBJ2-7, with 7 bases matching TRBD1. V dropped 6 bases and J dropped 5; count of bases not matched to a gene: 7. The CDR3 is 13 amino acids. Germline CDR1 KGHSH, CDR2 LQKENI. The CDR3 DNA follows: TGTGCCAGCTCGTTTGAGCAGGGGGACGAGCAGTACTTC. Encoded protein: CASSFEQGDEQYF.

V usage is TRBV14 and J usage is TRBJ2-2; D is perhaps TRBD1 (6 bases). The germline CDR1 and CDR2 sequences are SGHDN and FVKESK. V was pared by 1 base and J by 5 bases, with 11 bases between. The length of the CDR3 is 15 residues. This CDR3 is CASSQGRTDTGELFF. The CDR3 bases are TGTGCCAGCAGCCAAGGGAGGACAGATACCGGGGAGCTGTTTTTT.

The chain is built from TRBV11-3 and TRBJ2-1; 10 bases map to TRBD2. Germline V gives CDR1 SGHNT, CDR2 YENEEA. V lost 0 bases, J lost 9 bases, and 5 bases stayed unmatched. CDR3 length: 15 amino acids. CDR3 DNA: TGTGCCAGCAGCTTAGAGGAGCGGGAGGGTAGTGAGCAGTTCTTC. Its protein is CASSLEEREGSEQFF.

The DNA of the CDR3 is TGTGCCATCAGTGAGTCCAACAGGAACACTGAAGCTTTCTTT. This encodes CAISESNRNTEAFF. The chain is built from TRBV10-3 and TRBJ1-1; unclear D gene. From germline, CDR1 is ENHRY and CDR2 SYGVKD. With 0 bases removed from V and 1 base from J, the gap between germline ends came to 6 bases. The CDR3 is made up of 14 amino acids.

The chain carries TRBV28 and TRBJ1-5; 7 bases map to TRBD1. The junction had 16 bases not matched to a gene; V was cut back by 4 bases and J by 4 bases. Germline lookup yields CDR1 MDHEN and CDR2 SYDVKM. The length of the CDR3 is 18 residues. The CDR3 sequence: CASSSLRRDRRLNQPQHF. Written as DNA, the CDR3 is TGTGCCAGCAGTTCTCTCCGACGGGACAGACGGCTTAATCAGCCCCAGCATTTT.

V gene TRBV4-2 combines with J gene TRBJ1-2, with D maybe TRBD1 (5 bases). CDR1 and CDR2 (germline): LGHNA, YNFKEQ. The V and J ends lost 0 bases and 6 bases respectively, with 14 bases between them. This CDR3 has 15 residues. This chain's CDR3 is CASSQDLRAGNGYTF. The CDR3 region has the DNA TGTGCCAGCAGCCAAGATCTTAGGGCAGGGAATGGCTACACCTTC.

The V and J genes are TRBV7-9 and TRBJ1-1; D unclear. CDR3 length: 13 residues. Germline V gene lookup returns CDR1 SEHNR and CDR2 FQNEAQ (reference sequence). The V and J ends lost 1 base and 7 bases respectively, with 10 bases between them. DNA for the CDR3: TGTGCCAGCAGCTTAGATCTGGATCTTGAAGCTTTCTTT. Protein product: CASSLDLDLEAFF.

The J gene is TRBJ1-2, the V gene TRBV18; D gene unclear. Germline V gene lookup returns CDR1 KGHSH and CDR2 LQKENI. CDR3 length: 14 amino acids. The germline V and J ends were trimmed by 3 bases and 10 bases, with 18 bases remaining between them. The CDR3: CASSPDGGSISYTF. The CDR3 DNA reads TGTGCCAGCTCACCCGACGGCGGGTCTATATCCTACACCTTC.

The J gene is TRBJ2-3, the V gene TRBV5-4; no definite D call. Per germline, CDR1 SGHNT and CDR2 YYREEE (reference sequence). CDR3 size: 16 residues. V was cut by 0 bases and J by 0 bases, with 11 bases left in between. In nucleotides, the CDR3 is TGTGCCAGCAGCTTGGATGGGGTTTCGAGCACAGATACGCAGTATTTT. Amino acid sequence: CASSLDGVSSTDTQYF. Filled out from reference TRBV5-4 and TRBJ2-3, the complete variable domain reads ETGVTQSPTHLIKTRGQQVTLRCSSQSGHNTVSWYQQALGQGPQFIFQYYREEENGRGNFPPRFSGLQFPNYSSELNVNALELDDSALYLCASSLDGVSSTDTQYFGPGTRLTVL.

The chain couples TRBV6-1 to TRBJ2-5; no definite D call. V lost 1 base and J lost 5, with 8 bases in between. CDR3 length: 13 amino acids. The germline V gene encodes CDR1 MNHNS and CDR2 SASEGT. DNA of the CDR3: TGTGCCAGCAGTGAAGGGGGATGGGAGACCCAGTACTTC. Its translation: CASSEGGWETQYF.

This chain joins TRBV12-5 and TRBJ2-1; D gene uncertain. V was shortened by 10 bases and J by 0 bases, with 10 bases between the two germline ends. The length of the CDR3 is 13 residues. Germline V lookup: CDR1 LGHNT, CDR2 FRNRAP. The CDR3 coding sequence is TGTGCTACCGAGAAGAGCTCCTACAATGAGCAGTTCTTC. Protein sequence: CATEKSSYNEQFF. Filled out from reference TRBV12-5 and TRBJ2-1, the complete variable domain reads DARVTQTPRHKVTEMGQEVTMRCQPILGHNTVFWYRQTMMQGLELLAYFRNRAPLDDSGMPKDRFSAEMPDATLATLKIQPSEPRDSAVYFCATEKSSYNEQFFGPGTRLTVL.

The chain combines TRBV11-3 with TRBJ1-3; D ambiguous. The ends were cut back, 2 bases at V and 3 bases at J, with 5 bases in the middle. CDR1 SGHNT and CDR2 YENEEA come from the germline V gene. The CDR3 length is 13 residues. This chain's CDR3 is CASSLSFGNTIYF. The CDR3, as DNA: TGTGCCAGCAGCTTAAGTTTTGGAAACACCATATATTTT.

The V gene is TRBV7-9, the J gene TRBJ1-4, with D perhaps TRBD1 (5 bases). This CDR3 region has 14 residues. The V end lost 1 base, the J end lost 10 bases, and 13 bases lay between the germline ends. Per the germline V gene, CDR1 is SEHNR and CDR2 is FQNEAQ (reference sequence). DNA for the CDR3: TGTGCCAGCAGCTTAGAATCAGGGCGGGGAAAACTGTTTTTT. This sequence encodes CASSLESGRGKLFF.

This chain uses TRBV19 with TRBJ2-1; TRBD2 aligns across 12 bases. The CDR3 totals 17 residues. The V gene end was trimmed by 3 bases and the J gene end by 3 bases; junction bases not matched to a gene: 6. Germline CDR1 and CDR2: LNHDA and SQIVND (reference sequence). CDR3 DNA: TGTGCCAGTAGTATGCGACTAGCGGGAGTCTACTACAATGAGCAGTTCTTC. This codes for CASSMRLAGVYYNEQFF. Full variable domain (remainder filled in from reference TRBV19 and TRBJ2-1): DGGITQSPKYLFRKEGQNVTLSCEQNLNHDAMYWYRQDPGQGLRLIYYSQIVNDFQKGDIAEGYSVSREKKESFPLTVTSAQKNPTAFYLCASSMRLAGVYYNEQFFGPGTRLTVL.

This sequence joins TRBV2 and TRBJ2-4; 9 nucleotides agree with TRBD2. Trimming removed 7 bases from V and 8 bases from J; junction bases left unmatched: 3. There are 12 residues in the CDR3. Germline values: CDR1 SNHLY, CDR2 FYNNEI. Here the CDR3 DNA reads TGTGCCAGCAAGCGGGAGGATGACATTCAGTACTTC. As protein: CASKREDDIQYF. Full variable domain (rest looked up from reference TRBV2 and TRBJ2-4): EPEVTQTPSHQVTQMGQEVILRCVPISNHLYFYWYRQILGQKVEFLVSFYNNEISEKSEIFDDQFSVERPDGSNFTLKIRSTKLEDSAMYFCASKREDDIQYFGAGTRLSVL.

This clone occurred a few times. The V call is TRBV5-1, the J call TRBJ2-1; TRBD2 matches at 8 bases. There are 18 residues in the CDR3. The germline V gene encodes CDR1 SGHRS and CDR2 YFSETQ. After removal of 4 bases from V and 0 bases from J, the junction contained 12 bases not matched to a gene. This CDR3 is CASSPMGRGGSSYNEQFF. CDR3 nucleotide sequence: TGCGCCAGCAGCCCAATGGGTCGGGGGGGAAGCTCCTACAATGAGCAGTTCTTC. Looking up the rest from reference TRBV5-1 and TRBJ2-1 gives the full variable domain: KAGVTQTPRYLIKTRGQQVTLSCSPISGHRSVSWYQQTPGQGLQFLFEYFSETQRNKGNFPGRFSGRQFSNSRSEMNVSTLELGDSALYLCASSPMGRGGSSYNEQFFGPGTRLTVL.

This clone has more than one count but fewer than ten. The rearrangement joins TRBV1 to TRBJ2-1; no DNA check was done on the table's D call, TRBD2. TRBV1 represents a pseudogene. This CDR3 has 16 residues. The chain's CDR3 is CTSSQLAGPPRNEQFF. DNA of the CDR3: TGCACCAGCAGCCAACTAGCGGGTCCCCCTCGGAATGAGCAGTTCTTC.

The chain uses TRBV5-1 and TRBJ2-2; D not certain. This CDR3 has 14 amino acids. Germline V gene sequence: CDR1 SGHRS, CDR2 YFSETQ. V was trimmed by 4 bases and J by 5 bases, leaving 12 bases between them. CDR3 sequence (DNA): TGCGCCAGCAGCGCGGCCCTGCAGACCGGGGAGCTGTTTTTT. It yields the protein CASSAALQTGELFF.

This chain connects TRBV12-5 to TRBJ2-4; 9 bases match TRBD1. Germline values: CDR1 LGHNT, CDR2 FRNRAP. The CDR3 is 16 amino acids. The ends lost 1 base at V and 1 base at J; junction bases unmatched: 2. Written as DNA, the CDR3 is TGTGCTAGTGGTTTGGGCGGGACAGGGGCCAAAAACATTCAGTACTTC. This translates into CASGLGGTGAKNIQYF.

This chain connects TRBV4-1 to TRBJ1-2, with D unclear. CDR1 and CDR2 from the germline V gene are MGHRA and YSYEKL. The V gene lost 1 base and the J gene lost 3 bases, with 21 bases spanning the gap. The CDR3 is 18 amino acids. The CDR3 sequence: CASSQAGMGRPLDYGYTF. The CDR3 DNA reads as TGCGCCAGCAGCCAAGCGGGGATGGGCAGGCCGTTGGACTATGGCTACACCTTC.

Only one count was recorded for this clone. The V gene is TRBV5-1, the J gene TRBJ2-1; 7 bases line up with TRBD1. V was clipped by 5 bases and J by 10 bases; unmatched bases: 12. The CDR3 totals 14 residues. Germline V lookup: CDR1 SGHRS, CDR2 YFSETQ. This chain's CDR3 is CASSPGTAQLEQFF. CDR3 DNA sequence: TGCGCCAGCAGTCCCGGGACAGCGCAGTTGGAGCAGTTCTTC.

V is TRBV10-3 and J is TRBJ1-1, with D possibly being TRBD1 (5 bases). The CDR3 has 13 residues. Trimming took 4 bases from V and 7 from J, leaving 13 bases between them. The germline V gene encodes CDR1 ENHRY and CDR2 SYGVKD. CDR3 nucleotide sequence: TGTGCCATCAGTGGATATATAGGGGATGAAGCTTTCTTT. Translated, it gives CAISGYIGDEAFF.

The V call is TRBV11-3, the J call TRBJ2-1, with TRBD2 matching over 10 bases. The length of the CDR3 is 14 residues. Unmatched junction bases numbered 3, after V lost 5 bases and J lost 5 bases. Germline V CDR1 and CDR2: SGHNT, YENEEA. CDR3 region: CASSRTSGHNEQFF. As DNA, the CDR3 is TGTGCCAGCAGCCGGACTAGCGGCCACAATGAGCAGTTCTTC.

The chain joins TRBV28 to TRBJ1-3; D is possibly TRBD1 (5 bases). Trimming shortened V by 7 bases and J by 3 bases, and 19 bases separated the two germline ends. The CDR3 length is 16 residues. Germline lookup yields CDR1 MDHEN and CDR2 SYDVKM. The CDR3: CASTSTGTYLGNTIYF. CDR3 sequence (DNA): TGTGCCAGCACCTCTACTGGGACTTATCTTGGAAACACCATATATTTT.

This CDR3 is CASSRTDANTGELFF. The CDR3 DNA reads as TGTGCCAGCAGTCGGACAGATGCGAACACCGGGGAGCTGTTTTTT. V and J are TRBV2 and TRBJ2-2; tentative D call: TRBD1 (6 bases). The CDR3 covers 15 residues. With 5 bases removed from V and 0 bases from J, the gap between germline ends came to 10 bases. Germline V gene sequence: CDR1 SNHLY, CDR2 FYNNEI.

The V and J genes are TRBV29-1 and TRBJ1-1; D unclear. This CDR3 region has 14 residues. Germline V gene data show CDR1 as SQVTM and CDR2 as ANQGSEA. V dropped 8 bases and J dropped 4 bases, with 20 bases sitting between them. In DNA, the CDR3 is TGCAGCCTAACACCGAGTGGGCTGGGCACTGAAGCTTTCTTT. As protein: CSLTPSGLGTEAFF. Supplemented by reference TRBV29-1 and TRBJ1-1, the full variable domain reads SAVISQKPSRDICQRGTSLTIQCQVDSQVTMMFWYRQQPGQSLTLIATANQGSEATYESGFVIDKFPISRPNLTFSTLTVSNMSPEDSSIYLCSLTPSGLGTEAFFGQGTRLTVV.

V gene TRBV10-3 combines with J gene TRBJ2-1, with D possibly TRBD2 on 6 matching bases. CDR1 is ENHRY, CDR2 SYGVKD, per germline. V was pared by 2 bases and J by 2 bases, with 16 bases between. The CDR3 consists of 17 residues. The CDR3 DNA reads as TGTGCCATCAGTGAGGGGTCTGGCGGGGTTACCTACAATGAGCAGTTCTTC. Encoded protein: CAISEGSGGVTYNEQFF.